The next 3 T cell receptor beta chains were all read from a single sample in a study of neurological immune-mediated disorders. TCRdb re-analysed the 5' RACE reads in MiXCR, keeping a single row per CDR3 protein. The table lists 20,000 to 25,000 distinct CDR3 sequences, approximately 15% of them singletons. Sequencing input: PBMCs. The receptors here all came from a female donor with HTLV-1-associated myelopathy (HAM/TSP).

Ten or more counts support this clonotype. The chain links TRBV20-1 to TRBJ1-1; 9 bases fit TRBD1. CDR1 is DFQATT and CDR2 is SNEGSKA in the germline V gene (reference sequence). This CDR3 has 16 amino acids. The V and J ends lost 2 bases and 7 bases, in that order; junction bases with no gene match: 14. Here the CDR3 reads CSARITGRDRVFEAFF. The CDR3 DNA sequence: TGCAGTGCTAGAATTACCGGTCGGGACAGGGTGTTTGAAGCTTTCTTT.

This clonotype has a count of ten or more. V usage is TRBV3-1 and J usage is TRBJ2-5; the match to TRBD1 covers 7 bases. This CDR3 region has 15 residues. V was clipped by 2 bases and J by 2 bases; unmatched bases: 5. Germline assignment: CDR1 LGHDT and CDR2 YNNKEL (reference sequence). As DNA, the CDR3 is TGTGCCAGCAGCCAAAGGAAGGGACAGCAAGAGACCCAGTACTTC. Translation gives CASSQRKGQQETQYF.

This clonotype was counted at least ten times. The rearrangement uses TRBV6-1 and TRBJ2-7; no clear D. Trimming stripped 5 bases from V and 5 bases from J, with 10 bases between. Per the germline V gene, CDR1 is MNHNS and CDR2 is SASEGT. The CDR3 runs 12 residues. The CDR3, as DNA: TGTGCCAGCAGTTCCGACTTTAACGAGCAGTACTTC. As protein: CASSSDFNEQYF.